Reported below is one T cell receptor (beta chain). Its binding antigen is unknown. Qualities for individual bases were not recorded, and no much larger clone is one base off. Counted from cysteine to phenylalanine, this CDR3 has 14 amino acids. The DNA shown is the 42-base CDR3, in frame from base 1. The V end loses 0 bases and the J end loses 2 bases, and a stretch of 9 bases separates them. The germline V gene gives CDR1 as SGHRS and CDR2 as YFSETQ. This sample stems from a study of long-term antiretroviral therapy in people with HIV (dated by TCRdb to about 2022). With regard to the full study: The earliest samples were collected roughly a decade before the 2015 WHO recommendation for immediate ART, at a time when ART was usually postponed until CD4 counts fell. A retrospective serial study tested whether changes in peripheral blood TRB repertoire composition and diversity were associated with ART initiation and durable HIV suppression. From some 30 adults with confirmed HIV infection, the cohort provided 192 cryopreserved PBMC samples, gathered serially across a mean of approximately six years (range 1-12). Among the 25 to 35 participants with HIV, ten to eleven were female. No cross-contamination during QIAcube processing turned up in test extractions that ran a monoclonal T-cell line alongside about 30 polyclonal samples.

Beyond this particular receptor, the publication reports: The samples span the years 2004 to 2017, and the ART regimens used at that time may not be as effective as current regimens. Because pre-ART samples had limited cell numbers, unsorted PBMC were profiled rather than sorted CD4+ and CD8+ T cells. Inferences about post-ART repertoire changes were limited because no data were available on ART adherence, viral resistance or therapy changes. Expanded TRB clones identified before ART initiation dominated the repertoire at all time points, although this dominance fluctuated and declined in many PLHIV after ART. HIV repertoires had narrower CDR3 length ranges than controls, and the network structure suggested an antigen-experienced repertoire that shifted only slightly toward naive after ART. ART initiation was associated with a significant increase in TRB diversity, but diversity stayed significantly below transplant donor controls even after long-term ART. Since PBMC availability was limited, sequencing covered only the TCR beta chain, with no alpha chain pairing.

The immunoSEQ hsTCRB v3.0 assay was used at survey level resolution for TRB variable region sequencing. The target sequencing depth for TRB was 40,000-50,000 T-cell genomes per sample. TRB libraries were pooled and sequenced on an Illumina MiSeq using a v3 150-cycle kit. The authors processed their data as follows. Repertoire analysis ran in R within a reproducible Nextflow workflow covering QC, data transformation and analysis. LymphoSeq2, an R package for AIRR-Seq data exploration, was used to implement custom analyses. Several samples that produced fewer than 5000 total TRB sequences were removed, so 188 HIV repertoires were analyzed. Among the roughly 190 retained HIV repertoires, some 60 were collected before ART initiation and 120 to 130 were collected after ART initiation. Repertoires were downsampled to 5000 TRB nucleotide sequences, with summary statistics averaged over 100 downsampling iterations. The analysis kept only TRB sequences whose CDR3 regions were at least seven amino acids long. Diversity was measured with a Shannon entropy-derived clonality score and the Gini coefficient. In the repertoire networks, any two of the top 5000 CDR3 amino acid sequences were linked whenever the two sequences differed by an edit distance of one. For TRB CDR3 amino acid sequences, antigen specificity groups and MHC restriction were predicted with GLIPH2. Known CMV, EBV, HIV or tissue antigen associations were flagged by matching CDR3 amino acid sequences against VDJdb and McPAS-TCR. Pre-ART, post-ART and control groups were compared with Wilcoxon signed-rank tests and Holm-Bonferroni correction. Here the immuneACCESS table is served through TCRdb, limited to in-frame sequences with V and J called. Missing clones are a known gap in these copies; in checked studies unresolved V genes cover under half, and the rest lacks a known reason. V, J and clone size reflect that table, while D and trimming were determined from the DNA. In all, the sample holds over 35,000 clones, and 85% to 95% of those were seen once. Approximately 2.2% of the sample belongs to the ten largest clones.

To be included, a participant needed at least one PBMC sample from before ART initiation plus at least two post-ART samples. Treatment was received in the United States of America by all participants with HIV. Before DNA extraction, cryopreserved samples containing about 1-10 million PBMC were thawed and washed. At the time of the earliest PBMC sample, participants with HIV were aged between about 23 and 54 years. Each participant contributed PBMC samples from 1-4 timepoints before ART initiation and 2-8 timepoints after ART initiation, with a median of 7 samples. For every participant, serial HIV viral load, CD4+ T-cell count, ART history and demographic data were obtained. Genomic DNA was extracted from unsorted PBMC with a Qiagen kit on a QIAcube, with processing performed in batches of 12 samples.

The sample was unsorted PBMCs, taken approximately 9.1 years after starting antiretroviral therapy. The V and J genes are TRBV5-1 and TRBJ2-7; the D gene is possibly TRBD1 or TRBD2, each agreeing over 5 bases. The receptor was isolated from a man aged 25-45 years with HIV. The sequenced DNA: TGCGCCAGCAGCTTGGTACGGGACCCCTACGAGCAGTACTTC. It translates to CASSLVRDPYEQYF.